This T cell receptor (beta chain) is from a study of PD-1 blockade in mismatch repair-deficient tumors. General study results and limits: Tumor-resident clones, often undetectable pretreatment in blood, expanded then contracted after pembrolizumab.

As regards this clone: Its specificity is not known.

In germline, CDR1 is SGHTA, CDR2 FQGNSA. V was trimmed by 4 bases and J by 3 bases, leaving 7 bases between them. The CDR3 is made up of 12 amino acids. Three pembrolizumab responders had their TCRs sequenced. Measured with immunoSEQ multiplex PCR; TCRdb has only the in-frame clones, and not every one. The data show some 120,000 clones, 88% seen once. This sequence originates from an adult with mismatch repair-deficient cancer. V and J are TRBV7-2 and TRBJ2-7; D is unclear. The material sequenced was peripheral blood, taken roughly 67 weeks after starting pembrolizumab. The CDR3 bases are TGTGCCAGCAGCTCCCTAAACTACGAGCAGTACTTC. Residues: CASSSLNYEQYF.